The 24 T cell receptor beta chains reported below all come from one sample, sequenced in a study of shared clonotypes between healthy human individuals. Repertoires were generated with immunoSEQ multiplex PCR, while TCRdb's copy carries only in-frame clones and drops some. The table records about 2,200,000 clones, 85% to 95% of them present only once. The naive CD8 subset, CD45RO-negative cells positively selected for CCR7, excluded terminally differentiated effector memory CD45RA+ cells. What was sequenced was naive CD8+ T cells from PBMCs. These receptors came from a man aged 18-30 years in good health. Some clones in this sample may be carry-over from other donors' samples.

J is TRBJ2-1 and V is TRBV28; D perhaps matches TRBD2 (7 bases). Germline V gives CDR1 MDHEN, CDR2 SYDVKM. V was trimmed by 6 bases and J by 4 bases, leaving 22 bases between them. The CDR3 has 17 residues. CDR3 protein: CASSNRRGQEIYNEQFF. DNA of the CDR3: TGTGCCAGCAGCAATCGGCGGGGGCAGGAGATTTACAATGAGCAGTTCTTC. Filled out from reference TRBV28 and TRBJ2-1, the complete variable domain reads DVKVTQSSRYLVKRTGEKVFLECVQDMDHENMFWYRQDPGLGLRLIYFSYDVKMKEKGDIPEGYSVSREKKERFSLILESASTNQTSMYLCASSNRRGQEIYNEQFFGPGTRLTVL.

CDR3 coding DNA: TGTGCCATCAATGGGGGGATGAACACTGAAGCTTTCTTT. Amino acid sequence: CAINGGMNTEAFF. The rearrangement joins TRBV10-3 to TRBJ1-1, with D possibly being TRBD1 (5 bases). The V end was cut by 7 bases, the J end by 0 bases, with 9 bases between. Per the germline V gene, CDR1 is ENHRY and CDR2 is SYGVKD. CDR3 length equals 13 residues.

This chain joins TRBV15 and TRBJ1-2, with a weak D call TRBD1 (5 bases). Per germline, CDR1 LNHNV and CDR2 YYDKDF (reference sequence). V was shortened by 5 bases and J by 4 bases, with 17 bases between the two germline ends. This CDR3 has 15 residues. This chain's CDR3 is CATSRRDDSFYGYTF. As DNA, the CDR3 is TGTGCCACCAGCCGGAGAGATGACAGCTTCTATGGCTACACCTTC.

J is TRBJ2-3 and V is TRBV5-1; a weak D match, TRBD2 (5 bases). Germline loops: CDR1 SGHRS, CDR2 YFSETQ. Between the trimmed V and J ends, which lost 3 bases and 5 bases, there was a span of 16 bases. The CDR3 has 15 residues. The CDR3 sequence: CASSWVEVGQDTQYF. The CDR3 region has the DNA TGCGCCAGCAGCTGGGTGGAGGTAGGGCAAGATACGCAGTATTTT.

The chain couples TRBV30 to TRBJ2-7, with TRBD1 identical over 10 bases. Per germline, CDR1 GTSNPN and CDR2 SVGIG (reference sequence). Trimming took 7 bases from V and 4 from J; bases not matched to a gene: 4. The CDR3 is 12 residues long. The CDR3 region has the DNA TGTGCCTCCGAGGACAGGGGGTACGAGCAGTACTTC. This codes for CASEDRGYEQYF.

The chain is built from TRBV7-8 and TRBJ2-7; D is undetermined. CDR3 size: 13 residues. With 4 bases removed from V and 7 bases from J, the gap between germline ends came to 14 bases. From germline, CDR1 is SGHVS and CDR2 FQNEAQ. CDR3 DNA: TGTGCCAGCAGCTCACCCCCTCGGTGGGAGCAGTACTTC. This gives the protein CASSSPPRWEQYF.

Concerning this clone itself: Other DNA variants within this sample encode the same CDR3. The rearrangement joins TRBV7-9 to TRBJ1-2, with D possibly being TRBD1 (5 bases). Germline V gene sequence: CDR1 SEHNR, CDR2 FQNEAQ (reference sequence). The CDR3 totals 13 residues. The V end was cut by 1 base, the J end by 4 bases, with 7 bases between. CDR3 protein: CASSLGGFYGYTF. CDR3 DNA: TGTGCCAGCAGCTTAGGGGGCTTCTATGGCTACACCTTC. Supplemented by reference TRBV7-9 and TRBJ1-2, the full variable domain reads DTGVSQNPRHKITKRGQNVTFRCDPISEHNRLYWYRQTLGQGPEFLTYFQNEAQLEKSRLLSDRFSAERPKGSFSTLEIQRTEQGDSAMYLCASSLGGFYGYTFGSGTRLTVV.

This clone was seen once. The chain recombines TRBV13 with TRBJ2-7, with D tentatively TRBD2 (7 bases). This CDR3 is built from 16 residues. Trimming cost V 7 bases and J 4 bases, with 23 bases left between them. Germline values: CDR1 PRHDT, CDR2 FYEKMQ (reference sequence). The CDR3 coding sequence is TGTGCCAGCACCACCCCGGTGGGAGGGGGGGAGTACGAGCAGTACTTC. The encoded protein is CASTTPVGGGEYEQYF.

This clone was observed a single time. This chain connects TRBV7-3 to TRBJ2-5, with D perhaps matching TRBD1 or TRBD2 (5 bases each). Germline V gene sequence: CDR1 SGHTA, CDR2 FQGTGA. The germline V and J ends were trimmed by 5 bases and 5 bases, with 18 bases remaining between them. The CDR3 consists of 15 residues. The CDR3 DNA reads TGTGCCAGCAGCCCCATCTTCGGGGCAAGGGAGACCCAGTACTTC. Translated, it gives CASSPIFGARETQYF.

The V call is TRBV5-1, the J call TRBJ1-2; TRBD1 matches 7 bases. Germline CDR1 and CDR2: SGHRS and YFSETQ. This CDR3 contains 14 residues. Trimming took 4 bases from V and 3 from J; bases not matched to a gene: 6. As DNA, the CDR3 is TGCGCCAGCAGCCCGGCTACAGGGGACTATGGCTACACCTTC. This sequence encodes CASSPATGDYGYTF.

J is TRBJ1-4 and V is TRBV14, with D unclear. The V end lost 1 base, the J end lost 5 bases, and 5 bases lay between the germline ends. In germline, CDR1 is SGHDN, CDR2 FVKESK. CDR3 length: 13 residues. The CDR3 DNA reads as TGTGCCAGCAGCCAAGGACTAAATGAAAAACTGTTTTTT. Its translation: CASSQGLNEKLFF.

As regards this clone: Without the conserved terminal phenylalanine or tryptophan, this CDR3 likely stems from a read error. The DNA is left out, because the CDR3 cannot be placed on it with certainty; the CDR3 is given as TCRdb lists it. V gene TRBV29-1 combines with J gene TRBJ2-7; the table names TRBD2, a call not compared with the DNA. Per the germline V gene, CDR1 is SQVTM and CDR2 is ANQGSEA. The CDR3 length equals 12 residues, ends included. This CDR3 is CSVEEGSGAVNL.

V usage is TRBV9 and J usage is TRBJ2-1; 7 bases line up with TRBD2. With V trimmed by 4 bases and J by 4 bases, 8 bases remained unmatched. Germline V gene sequence: CDR1 SGDLS, CDR2 YYNGEE. This CDR3 spans 15 amino acids. DNA of the CDR3: TGTGCCAGCAGCTCCCATAGCGGGCCATACAATGAGCAGTTCTTC. Translated: CASSSHSGPYNEQFF.

Written as DNA, the CDR3 is TGTGCCAGCAGCCAAGATACGGGGGAGGGCCGCTATGAGCAGTTCTTC. It codes for CASSQDTGEGRYEQFF. The chain couples TRBV4-2 to TRBJ2-1; 7 bases agree with TRBD2. The CDR3 runs 16 residues. Unmatched junction bases numbered 10, after V lost 0 bases and J lost 8 bases. Per germline, CDR1 LGHNA and CDR2 YNFKEQ.

This sequence joins TRBV7-8 and TRBJ2-1; 10 bases align to TRBD1. In germline, CDR1 is SGHVS, CDR2 FQNEAQ. V shed 10 bases, J shed 4 bases, and the junction held 19 bases outside the gene matches. The CDR3 runs to 18 residues. Written as DNA, the CDR3 is TGTGCCACCACCACAGATCCGGGACAGGGGACCGATTACAATGAGCAGTTCTTC. Its translation: CATTTDPGQGTDYNEQFF. Complete variable domain (other parts from reference TRBV7-8 and TRBJ2-1): GAGVSQSPRYKVAKRGQDVALRCDPISGHVSLFWYQQALGQGPEFLTYFQNEAQLDKSGLPSDRFFAERPEGSVSTLKIQRTQQEDSAVYLCATTTDPGQGTDYNEQFFGPGTRLTVL.

The J gene is TRBJ2-1, the V gene TRBV7-9, with TRBD1 matching 10 bases. Trimming took 5 bases from V and 4 from J; bases not matched to a gene: 8. Germline CDR1 reads SEHNR; CDR2 reads FQNEAQ (reference sequence). CDR3 length: 16 residues. Here the CDR3 reads CASSPRTGGMYNEQFF. In DNA form, the CDR3 reads TGTGCCAGCAGCCCGAGGACAGGGGGTATGTACAATGAGCAGTTCTTC.

J is TRBJ2-7 and V is TRBV11-2; D unclear. Germline V CDR1 and CDR2: SGHAT, FQNNGV. This CDR3 has 17 amino acids. V gave up 4 bases and J gave up 2 bases, with 21 bases separating them. CDR3 sequence reads: CASSSPTNGGITYEQYF. For the CDR3, the DNA is TGTGCCAGCAGCTCGCCGACGAATGGCGGAATAACCTACGAGCAGTACTTC.

In the case of this clone: This specimen includes other DNA sequences encoding the same CDR3. V gene TRBV7-9 combines with J gene TRBJ2-2; 11 bases align to TRBD1. V was clipped by 4 bases and J by 2 bases; unmatched bases: 3. Germline CDR1 SEHNR, CDR2 FQNEAQ (reference sequence). CDR3 length: 16 amino acids. The CDR3 sequence is CASSSRTGGNTGELFF. In DNA form, the CDR3 reads TGTGCCAGCAGCTCAAGGACAGGGGGCAACACCGGGGAGCTGTTTTTT.

In DNA form, the CDR3 reads TGTGCCAGCAGCGAGGGACAGGGGGCGAACGAGCAGTACTTC. As protein: CASSEGQGANEQYF. This chain joins TRBV7-9 and TRBJ2-7; 12 bases align to TRBD1. The CDR3 is made up of 14 amino acids. Germline V gives CDR1 SEHNR, CDR2 FQNEAQ (reference sequence). V was pared by 5 bases and J by 5 bases, with 4 bases of the junction left unmatched.

For this clone: The same CDR3 can be traced to other DNA sequences in this sample. The chain carries TRBV4-1 and TRBJ2-1, with TRBD2 matching 11 bases. This CDR3 is 15 amino acids long. Germline V gene lookup returns CDR1 MGHRA and CDR2 YSYEKL. J gave up 3 bases and V 4 bases, and 2 bases lay outside the gene matches. As DNA, the CDR3 is TGCGCCAGCAGCCGGGGACTAGCGGTCTACAATGAGCAGTTCTTC. Translation: CASSRGLAVYNEQFF.

Only one count was recorded for this clone. V and J are TRBV28 and TRBJ2-3; 9 bases fit TRBD1. Germline assignment: CDR1 MDHEN and CDR2 SYDVKM. The CDR3 totals 14 residues. The junction had 5 bases not matched to a gene; V was cut back by 5 bases and J by 5 bases. This CDR3 is CASSGDRAEDTQYF. CDR3 DNA sequence: TGTGCCAGCAGTGGGGACAGGGCGGAAGATACGCAGTATTTT.

The V gene is TRBV29-1, the J gene TRBJ1-2; D perhaps matches TRBD1 (6 bases). This CDR3 is built from 13 residues. Germline V lookup: CDR1 SQVTM, CDR2 ANQGSEA. V lost 8 bases and J lost 2, with 15 bases in between. This CDR3 is CSPPARGNYGYTF. The CDR3 DNA follows: TGCAGCCCCCCGGCGAGGGGGAACTATGGCTACACCTTC.

The J gene is TRBJ2-2, the V gene TRBV29-1; perhaps TRBD2 as D (6 bases). V lost 7 bases, J lost 3 bases, and 12 bases lay in between. Germline CDR1 is SQVTM and CDR2 is ANQGSEA. The CDR3 loop spans 13 amino acids. The CDR3 sequence is CSAEGPYTGELFF. The CDR3 DNA reads as TGCAGCGCGGAGGGACCGTACACCGGGGAGCTGTTTTTT.

The V gene is TRBV18, the J gene TRBJ2-1; TRBD1 matches 7 bases. The trim removed 3 bases at V and 10 bases at J, leaving 12 bases unmatched. Germline-derived CDR1 and CDR2 are KGHSH and LQKENI. This CDR3 has 15 residues. This chain's CDR3 is CASSPDRSNSREQFF. CDR3 sequence (DNA): TGTGCCAGCTCACCGGACAGGTCCAATTCGAGGGAGCAGTTCTTC.